A selection of T cell receptor beta chains follows, all from one sample in a study of T cell responses to AZD1222 COVID-19 vaccine. Clones were read by immunoSEQ multiplex PCR, and TCRdb kept only the in-frame ones, dropping some. This table has roughly 100,000 clones, 90% appearing once. The material sequenced was peripheral blood, taken on day 0 of AZD1222 vaccination. The origin of the receptors is an adult in good health. CDR3s include the opening cysteine and the closing phenylalanine or tryptophan. D genes are given only for firm matches.

j_call: TRBJ1-5
v_call: TRBV7-8
d_call: -
cdr3_nt: TGTGCCAGCAGCCCAATGGTGGGGGATCAGCCCCAGCATTTT
cdr3_aa: CASSPMVGDQPQHF

j_call: TRBJ2-7
v_call: TRBV6-5
d_call: -
cdr3_nt: TGTGCCAGCAGTCGGTCCCACGACAGGCCCTACGAGCAGTACTTC
cdr3_aa: CASSRSHDRPYEQYF

j_call: TRBJ1-2
v_call: TRBV2
d_call: -
cdr3_nt: TGTGCCAGCAGTGAAGCGCTTCGGGCATATGGCTACACCTTC
cdr3_aa: CASSEALRAYGYTF

j_call: TRBJ2-2
v_call: TRBV7-9
d_call: TRBD2
cdr3_nt: TGTGCCAGCAGCCATACTAGCGGGTCCGGGGAGCTGTTTTTT
cdr3_aa: CASSHTSGSGELFF

j_call: TRBJ1-1
v_call: TRBV28
d_call: -
cdr3_nt: TGTGCCACATTGAGGGAAACTGAAGCTTTCTTT
cdr3_aa: CATLRETEAFF

j_call: TRBJ1-6
v_call: TRBV7-8
d_call: -
cdr3_nt: TGTGCCAGCAGCTGGTGGGCCGTGGGATCACCCCTCCACTTT
cdr3_aa: CASSWWAVGSPLHF

j_call: TRBJ2-3
v_call: TRBV6-2/TRBV6-3
d_call: TRBD2
cdr3_nt: TGTGCCAGCAGTTACGGGACTAGCGAGATAGGTACGCAGTATTTT
cdr3_aa: CASSYGTSEIGTQYF

j_call: TRBJ1-3
v_call: TRBV28
d_call: TRBD1
cdr3_nt: TGTGCCAGCAGTTCGCAGGGGGCAGAGGGAAACACCATATATTTT
cdr3_aa: CASSSQGAEGNTIYF

j_call: TRBJ2-7
v_call: TRBV28
d_call: -
cdr3_nt: TGTGCCAGCAGGGCCGAGGTTCGGGGCGAGCAGTACTTC
cdr3_aa: CASRAEVRGEQYF

j_call: TRBJ1-5
v_call: TRBV6-5
d_call: -
cdr3_nt: TGTGCCAGCAGTTACCAGAATAGCAATCAGCCCCAGCATTTT
cdr3_aa: CASSYQNSNQPQHF

j_call: TRBJ2-5
v_call: TRBV7-9
d_call: -
cdr3_nt: TGTGCCAGCAGCTTAGGCGGGCCACAAGAGACCCAGTACTTC
cdr3_aa: CASSLGGPQETQYF

j_call: TRBJ1-2
v_call: TRBV19
d_call: -
cdr3_nt: TGTGCCAGTAGTATGGGGTTGAGGACCCATGGCTACACCTTC
cdr3_aa: CASSMGLRTHGYTF

j_call: TRBJ2-1
v_call: TRBV19
d_call: -
cdr3_nt: TGTGCCAGTGGATCCTCTCCGGGAACGGGTGAGCAGTTCTTC
cdr3_aa: CASGSSPGTGEQFF

j_call: TRBJ1-2
v_call: TRBV19
d_call: -
cdr3_nt: TGTGCCAGTACCATGGGGGGGGCCGGCTATGGCTACACCTTC
cdr3_aa: CASTMGGAGYGYTF